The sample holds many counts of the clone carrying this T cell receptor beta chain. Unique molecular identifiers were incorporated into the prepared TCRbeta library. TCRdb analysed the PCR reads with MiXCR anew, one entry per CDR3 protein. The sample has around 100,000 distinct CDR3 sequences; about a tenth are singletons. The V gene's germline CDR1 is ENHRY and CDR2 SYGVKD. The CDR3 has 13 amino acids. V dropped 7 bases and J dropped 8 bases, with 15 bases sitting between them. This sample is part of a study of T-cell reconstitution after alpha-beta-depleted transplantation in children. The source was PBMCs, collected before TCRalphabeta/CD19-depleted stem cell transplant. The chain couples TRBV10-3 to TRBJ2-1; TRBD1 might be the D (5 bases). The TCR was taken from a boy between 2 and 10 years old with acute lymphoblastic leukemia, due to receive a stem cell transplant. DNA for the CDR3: TGTGCCATCAAGGGCGCAGGGCCTGATGAGCAGTTCTTC. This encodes CAIKGAGPDEQFF.